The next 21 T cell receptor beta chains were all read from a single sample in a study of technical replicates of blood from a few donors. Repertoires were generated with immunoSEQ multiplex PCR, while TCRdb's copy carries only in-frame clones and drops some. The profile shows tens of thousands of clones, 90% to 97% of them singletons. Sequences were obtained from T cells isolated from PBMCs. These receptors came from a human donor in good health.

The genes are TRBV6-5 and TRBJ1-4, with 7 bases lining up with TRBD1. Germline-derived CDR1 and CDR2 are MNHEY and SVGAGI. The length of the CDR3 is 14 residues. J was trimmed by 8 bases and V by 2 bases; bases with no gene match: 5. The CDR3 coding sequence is TGTGCCAGCAGTTACCAGGGGGAAGTGGAAAAACTGTTTTTT. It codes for CASSYQGEVEKLFF.

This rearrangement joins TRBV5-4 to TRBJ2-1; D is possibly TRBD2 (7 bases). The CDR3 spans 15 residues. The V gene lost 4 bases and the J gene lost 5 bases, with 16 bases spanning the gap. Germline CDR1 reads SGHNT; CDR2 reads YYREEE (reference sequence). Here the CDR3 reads CASSELAEGDNEQFF. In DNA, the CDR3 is TGTGCCAGCAGCGAGCTAGCGGAGGGGGACAATGAGCAGTTCTTC.

The CDR3 here is CASTPSGRARHNEQFF. DNA for the CDR3: TGTGCCAGCACCCCTAGCGGGAGGGCGAGGCACAATGAGCAGTTCTTC. The J gene is TRBJ2-1, the V gene TRBV27; 12 bases match TRBD2. V shed 7 bases and J 5 bases; nucleotides not matched to a gene: 9. This CDR3 is built from 16 residues. The germline V gene has CDR1 MNHEY and CDR2 SMNVEV (reference sequence).

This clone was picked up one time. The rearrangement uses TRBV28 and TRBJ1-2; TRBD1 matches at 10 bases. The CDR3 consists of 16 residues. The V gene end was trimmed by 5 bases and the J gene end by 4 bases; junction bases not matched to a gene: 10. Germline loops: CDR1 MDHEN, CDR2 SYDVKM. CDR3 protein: CASSEPGQGMAYGYTF. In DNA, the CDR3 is TGTGCCAGCAGTGAGCCGGGACAGGGGATGGCCTATGGCTACACCTTC.

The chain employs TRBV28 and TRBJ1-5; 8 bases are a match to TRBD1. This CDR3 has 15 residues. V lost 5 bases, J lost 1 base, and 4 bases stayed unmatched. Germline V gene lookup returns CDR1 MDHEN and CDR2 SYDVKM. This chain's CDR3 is CASSRQGSSNQPQHF. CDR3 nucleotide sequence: TGTGCCAGCAGTCGACAGGGGTCAAGCAATCAGCCCCAGCATTTT.

The CDR3 DNA reads as TGTGCCAGCAGTGAAGTAGGGCGCGGCGGGTTGGGCAATCAGCCCCAGCATTTT. Residues: CASSEVGRGGLGNQPQHF. The chain employs TRBV6-1 and TRBJ1-5; D gene ambiguous. This CDR3 has 18 amino acids. In germline, CDR1 is MNHNS, CDR2 SASEGT. V was cut by 1 base and J by 2 bases, with 18 bases left in between.

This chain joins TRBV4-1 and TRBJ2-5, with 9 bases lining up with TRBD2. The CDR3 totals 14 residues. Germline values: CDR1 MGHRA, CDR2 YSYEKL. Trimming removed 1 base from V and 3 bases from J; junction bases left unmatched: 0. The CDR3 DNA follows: TGCGCCAGCAGCCAAGGACTAGCGGAAGAGACCCAGTACTTC. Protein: CASSQGLAEETQYF.

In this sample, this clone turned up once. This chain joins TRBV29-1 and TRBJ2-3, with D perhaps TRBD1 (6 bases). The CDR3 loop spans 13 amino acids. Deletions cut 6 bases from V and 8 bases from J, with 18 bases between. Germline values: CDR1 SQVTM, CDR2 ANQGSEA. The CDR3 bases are TGCAGCGTGTTTCGGTCTGGGGGCGGTACGCAGTATTTT. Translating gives CSVFRSGGGTQYF.

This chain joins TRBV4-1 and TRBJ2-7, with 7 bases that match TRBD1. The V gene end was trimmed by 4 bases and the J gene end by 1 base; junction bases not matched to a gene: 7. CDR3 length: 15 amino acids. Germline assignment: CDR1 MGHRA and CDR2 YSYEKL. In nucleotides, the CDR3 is TGCGCCAGCAGCCGGAGATTGACAGGGTCCTACGAGCAGTACTTC. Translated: CASSRRLTGSYEQYF.

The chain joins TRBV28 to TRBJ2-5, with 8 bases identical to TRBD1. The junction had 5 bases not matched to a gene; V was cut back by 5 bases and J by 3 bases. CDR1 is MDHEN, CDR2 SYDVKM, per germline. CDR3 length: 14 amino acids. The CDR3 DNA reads TGTGCCAGCAGTCCCGACAGGGGAGAAGAGACCCAGTACTTC. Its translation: CASSPDRGEETQYF.

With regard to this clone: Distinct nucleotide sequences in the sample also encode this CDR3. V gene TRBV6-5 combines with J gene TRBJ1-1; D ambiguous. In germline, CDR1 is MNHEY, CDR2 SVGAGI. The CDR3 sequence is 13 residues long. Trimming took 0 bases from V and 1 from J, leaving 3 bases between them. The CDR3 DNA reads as TGTGCCAGCAGTTACTCGGCGAACACTGAAGCTTTCTTT. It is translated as CASSYSANTEAFF.

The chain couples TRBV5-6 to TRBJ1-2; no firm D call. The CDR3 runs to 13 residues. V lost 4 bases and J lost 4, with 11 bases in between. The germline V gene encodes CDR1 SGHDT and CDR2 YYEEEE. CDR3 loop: CASSVPVFYGYTF. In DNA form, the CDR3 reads TGTGCCAGCAGCGTACCGGTTTTCTATGGCTACACCTTC.

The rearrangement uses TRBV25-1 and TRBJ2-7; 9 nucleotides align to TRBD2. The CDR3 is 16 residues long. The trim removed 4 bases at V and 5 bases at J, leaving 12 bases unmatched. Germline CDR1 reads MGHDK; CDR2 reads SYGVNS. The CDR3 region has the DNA TGTGCCAGCAGTGCCGACGTCCTTAGCGGGAGAGACGAGCAGTACTTC. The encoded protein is CASSADVLSGRDEQYF.

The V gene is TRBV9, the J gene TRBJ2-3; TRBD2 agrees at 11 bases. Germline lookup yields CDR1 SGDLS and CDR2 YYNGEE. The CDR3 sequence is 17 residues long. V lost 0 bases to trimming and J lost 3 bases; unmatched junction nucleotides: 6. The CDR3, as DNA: TGTGCCAGCAGCGTAGCGGGTAGCGGGGGGGCGACAGATACGCAGTATTTT. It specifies CASSVAGSGGATDTQYF.

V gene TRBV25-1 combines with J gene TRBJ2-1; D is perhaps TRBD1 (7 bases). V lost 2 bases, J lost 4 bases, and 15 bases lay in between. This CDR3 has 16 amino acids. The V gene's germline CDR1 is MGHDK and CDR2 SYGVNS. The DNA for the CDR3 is TGTGCCAGCAGTGAACGTAGGGCAGGGGGGTACAATGAGCAGTTCTTC. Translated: CASSERRAGGYNEQFF.

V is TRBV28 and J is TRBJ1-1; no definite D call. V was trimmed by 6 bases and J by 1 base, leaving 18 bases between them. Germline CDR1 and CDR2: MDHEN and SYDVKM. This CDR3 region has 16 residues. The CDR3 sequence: CASSRPGRAGNTEAFF. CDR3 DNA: TGTGCCAGCAGCCGACCCGGTAGGGCGGGGAACACTGAAGCTTTCTTT.

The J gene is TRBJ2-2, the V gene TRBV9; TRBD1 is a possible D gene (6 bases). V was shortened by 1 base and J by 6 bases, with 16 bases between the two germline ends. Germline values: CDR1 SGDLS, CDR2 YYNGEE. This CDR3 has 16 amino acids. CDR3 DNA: TGTGCCAGCAGCGTACCCCCCAGGGGCGAATCCGGGGAGCTGTTTTTT. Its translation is CASSVPPRGESGELFF.

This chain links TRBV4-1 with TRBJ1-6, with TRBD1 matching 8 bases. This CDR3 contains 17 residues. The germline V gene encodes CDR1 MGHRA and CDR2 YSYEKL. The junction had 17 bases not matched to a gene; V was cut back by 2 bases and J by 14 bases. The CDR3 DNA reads TGCGCCAGCAGCCAACCCCTACAGGGGGAGGCAATGAGATCCCTCCACTTT. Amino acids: CASSQPLQGEAMRSLHF.

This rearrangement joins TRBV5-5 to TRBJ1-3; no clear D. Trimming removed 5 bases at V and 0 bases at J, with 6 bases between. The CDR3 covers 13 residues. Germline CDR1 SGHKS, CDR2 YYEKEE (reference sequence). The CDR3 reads CASRTSSGNTIYF. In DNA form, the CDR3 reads TGTGCCAGCAGAACCAGCTCTGGAAACACCATATATTTT.

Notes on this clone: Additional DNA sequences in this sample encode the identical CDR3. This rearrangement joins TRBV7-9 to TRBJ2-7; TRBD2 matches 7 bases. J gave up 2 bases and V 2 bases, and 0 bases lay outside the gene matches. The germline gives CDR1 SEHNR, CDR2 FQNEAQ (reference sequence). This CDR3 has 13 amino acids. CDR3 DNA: TGTGCCAGCAGCTTAACTAGCGCCTACGAGCAGTACTTC. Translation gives CASSLTSAYEQYF.

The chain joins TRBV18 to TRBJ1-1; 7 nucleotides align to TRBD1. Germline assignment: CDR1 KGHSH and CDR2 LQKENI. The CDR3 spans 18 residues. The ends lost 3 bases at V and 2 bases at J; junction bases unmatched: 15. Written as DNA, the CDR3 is TGTGCCAGCTCACCCCCAGTATCCTCCGGGACAGAAAACACTGAAGCTTTCTTT. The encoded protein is CASSPPVSSGTENTEAFF.